The 19 T cell receptor beta chains presented below share a single source sample, sequenced in a study of blood T cells in healthy people across ages. The second PCR ran roughly 7 to 12 cycles with a sample-barcoded 5' primer and J-beta primers. TCRdb reprocessed the 5' RACE reads with MiXCR, giving one entry per CDR3 protein. Here the sample spans approximately 580,000 distinct CDR3 sequences, 24% being singletons. This same sample was also part of a study on T cells of mothers and their children.

Sample: blood. Every receptor here comes from a boy younger than 18 in good health.

V usage is TRBV12-3 or TRBV12-4 and J usage is TRBJ2-5; TRBD2 might be the D (6 bases). This CDR3 is built from 14 residues. V gave up 7 bases and J gave up 2 bases, with 14 bases separating them. The CDR3 sequence is CASTQGLQQETQYF. DNA for the CDR3: TGTGCCAGCACCCAGGGACTTCAACAAGAGACCCAGTACTTC.

This clonotype appeared many times. The V gene is TRBV3-1, the J gene TRBJ2-2; TRBD1 matches at 8 bases. After removal of 4 bases from V and 4 bases from J, the junction contained 5 bases not matched to a gene. The CDR3 is made up of 15 amino acids. Looked up from germline, CDR1 is LGHDT and CDR2 is YNNKEL (reference sequence). The CDR3: CASSPRGRTTGELFF. Written as DNA, the CDR3 is TGTGCCAGCAGCCCCAGGGGGCGGACCACCGGGGAGCTGTTTTTT. The whole variable domain, filled in from reference TRBV3-1 and TRBJ2-2, reads DTAVSQTPKYLVTQMGNDKSIKCEQNLGHDTMYWYKQDSKKFLKIMFSYNNKELIINETVPNRFSPKSPDKAHLNLHINSLELGDSAVYFCASSPRGRTTGELFFGEGSRLTVL.

The chain employs TRBV10-3 and TRBJ2-7; possible D gene TRBD1, 5 bases. V shed 2 bases and J shed 5 bases, with 10 bases lying between them. The CDR3 contains 13 residues. CDR1 and CDR2 from the germline V gene are ENHRY and SYGVKD. DNA for the CDR3: TGTGCCATCAGTGAGGACAGCTACCACGAGCAGTACTTC. Its protein is CAISEDSYHEQYF.

In this sample, this clonotype turned up a few times. The V and J genes are TRBV7-9 and TRBJ2-3; 8 bases agree with TRBD2. The germline CDR1 and CDR2 sequences are SEHNR and FQNEAQ (reference sequence). The CDR3 has 16 amino acids. V dropped 1 base and J dropped 0; count of bases not matched to a gene: 3. Here the CDR3 reads CASSLGGGGSTDTQYF. The CDR3 DNA reads as TGTGCCAGCAGCTTAGGCGGCGGGGGGAGCACAGATACGCAGTATTTT. The full variable domain, with the rest looked up from reference TRBV7-9 and TRBJ2-3, is DTGVSQNPRHKITKRGQNVTFRCDPISEHNRLYWYRQTLGQGPEFLTYFQNEAQLEKSRLLSDRFSAERPKGSFSTLEIQRTEQGDSAMYLCASSLGGGGSTDTQYFGPGTRLTVL.

This clonotype has more than one count but fewer than ten. This chain uses TRBV20-1 with TRBJ2-1; D may match TRBD1 or TRBD2 (5 bases each). Trimming removed 6 bases from V and 6 bases from J, with 15 bases in between. Germline loops: CDR1 DFQATT, CDR2 SNEGSKA (reference sequence). The CDR3 contains 13 residues. The CDR3 bases are TGCAGTGCCCTTCGGGGCAGTCCCAATGAGCAGTTCTTC. Translated: CSALRGSPNEQFF.

The table lists this clonotype with a few counts. The chain uses TRBV11-2 and TRBJ2-5, with D possibly matching TRBD2 (6 bases). Germline CDR1 and CDR2: SGHAT and FQNNGV. V gave up 0 bases and J gave up 7 bases, with 18 bases separating them. The CDR3 loop spans 16 amino acids. In DNA, the CDR3 is TGTGCCAGCAGCTTAGAGTCTTCAGCGTCGCGGGGGACCCAGTACTTC. It is translated as CASSLESSASRGTQYF.

This clonotype has ten or more counts. The V call is TRBV4-3, the J call TRBJ2-7; 10 bases match TRBD2. CDR3 length: 15 residues. The V gene end was trimmed by 4 bases and the J gene end by 1 base; junction bases not matched to a gene: 4. CDR1 LGHNA and CDR2 YSLEER come from the germline V gene. In DNA, the CDR3 is TGCGCCAGCAGCCCCGGACTAGCGGAATCCTACGAGCAGTACTTC. Residues: CASSPGLAESYEQYF.

This clonotype was counted between two and nine times. The rearrangement uses TRBV30 and TRBJ1-1; D gene uncertain. Trimming removed 0 bases at V and 5 bases at J, with 10 bases between. Germline V gene data show CDR1 as GTSNPN and CDR2 as SVGIG (reference sequence). The CDR3 is 13 amino acids. Here the CDR3 DNA reads TGTGCCTGGAGTGTACGGCGAGCTACTGAAGCTTTCTTT. Protein product: CAWSVRRATEAFF.

This clonotype showed up many times. This chain connects TRBV7-8 to TRBJ2-1; D perhaps matches TRBD2 (6 bases). This CDR3 region has 16 residues. Germline lookup yields CDR1 SGHVS and CDR2 FQNEAQ. Between the trimmed V and J ends, which lost 2 bases and 0 bases, there was a span of 11 bases. The CDR3 loop reads CASSLLASSSYNEQFF. The CDR3 region has the DNA TGTGCCAGCAGCTTACTAGCGTCAAGCTCCTACAATGAGCAGTTCTTC.

This chain uses TRBV30 with TRBJ2-1, with D uncertain. The germline V and J ends were trimmed by 3 bases and 3 bases, with 6 bases remaining between them. The CDR3 length is 12 residues. The V gene's germline CDR1 is GTSNPN and CDR2 SVGIG (reference sequence). Here the CDR3 reads CAWSPIYNEQFF. CDR3 DNA: TGTGCCTGGAGCCCCATCTACAATGAGCAGTTCTTC.

The J gene is TRBJ2-7, the V gene TRBV20-1, with TRBD2 matching 8 bases. J lost 5 bases, V lost 4 bases, and 4 bases had no gene match. Germline V gene sequence: CDR1 DFQATT, CDR2 SNEGSKA (reference sequence). This CDR3 has 12 residues. CDR3 sequence reads: CSATRTSHEQYF. The DNA of the CDR3 is TGCAGTGCTACCCGGACTAGCCACGAGCAGTACTTC.

As to this clonotype: This likely comes from a read error, as the CDR3 has no conserved phenylalanine or tryptophan at its end. The rearrangement links TRBV5-6 to TRBJ2-5, with D perhaps given as TRBD1 or TRBD2 (6 bases each). Germline V gene data show CDR1 as SGHDT and CDR2 as YYEEEE. This CDR3 contains 15 residues. The V and J ends lost 0 bases and 5 bases respectively, with 14 bases between them. CDR3 residues: CASSLGGGPAETQYL. DNA of the CDR3: TGTGCCAGCAGCTTGGGTGGGGGGCCCGCGGAGACCCAGTACCTC.

This clonotype was detected only a few times. This chain joins TRBV4-2 and TRBJ2-4; 11 bases are shared with TRBD2. J lost 6 bases, V lost 1 base, and 11 bases had no gene match. This CDR3 is 18 amino acids long. Per the germline V gene, CDR1 is LGHNA and CDR2 is YNFKEQ. The CDR3 region is CASSQVGLAGGGVNIQYF. The CDR3 DNA sequence: TGTGCCAGCAGCCAAGTCGGCCTAGCGGGAGGAGGGGTAAACATTCAGTACTTC.

This clonotype was detected only a few times. This chain joins TRBV7-9 and TRBJ2-1; 8 bases match TRBD2. The CDR3 length is 17 residues. Germline V gene data show CDR1 as SEHNR and CDR2 as FQNEAQ (reference sequence). V lost 5 bases to trimming and J lost 6 bases; unmatched junction nucleotides: 15. CDR3 DNA: TGTGCCAGCAGCCCGATAGCGGGGAGGAGCTACACCAATGAGCAGTTCTTC. Its protein is CASSPIAGRSYTNEQFF.

This clonotype showed up just a few times. The chain has TRBV19 and TRBJ2-7; perhaps TRBD1 as D (6 bases). The CDR3 extends over 14 amino acids. The V end lost 3 bases, the J end lost 0 bases, and 9 bases lay between the germline ends. The germline gives CDR1 LNHDA, CDR2 SQIVND (reference sequence). This CDR3 is CASSITGNSYEQYF. CDR3 nucleotide sequence: TGTGCCAGTAGTATCACAGGGAACTCCTACGAGCAGTACTTC. Together with reference TRBV19 and TRBJ2-7, the CDR3 gives the full variable domain: DGGITQSPKYLFRKEGQNVTLSCEQNLNHDAMYWYRQDPGQGLRLIYYSQIVNDFQKGDIAEGYSVSREKKESFPLTVTSAQKNPTAFYLCASSITGNSYEQYFGPGTRLTVT.

This clonotype came up many times. The V gene is TRBV6-4, the J gene TRBJ2-3, with D perhaps matching TRBD2 (6 bases). Germline CDR1 is MRHNA and CDR2 is SNTAGT. Trimming shortened V by 0 bases and J by 3 bases, and 7 bases separated the two germline ends. CDR3 length: 14 residues. This chain's CDR3 is CASSDSGTTDTQYF. Written as DNA, the CDR3 is TGTGCCAGCAGTGACTCCGGGACTACAGATACGCAGTATTTT.

This clonotype was recorded a few times. The chain uses TRBV28 and TRBJ1-6; D unclear. Trimming cost V 4 bases and J 0 bases, with 13 bases left between them. Germline V gene sequence: CDR1 MDHEN, CDR2 SYDVKM. CDR3 length equals 17 residues. The CDR3 DNA sequence: TGTGCCAGCAGTTCCCCTCTTTGGAGCTCCTATAATTCACCCCTCCACTTT. Amino acid sequence: CASSSPLWSSYNSPLHF.

Only a few counts were recorded for this clonotype. The rearrangement uses TRBV7-9 and TRBJ1-2; perhaps TRBD1 as D (6 bases). The CDR3 has 16 residues. V lost 3 bases and J lost 5, with 19 bases in between. Germline assignment: CDR1 SEHNR and CDR2 FQNEAQ (reference sequence). CDR3 in amino acids: CASSLSLQGTLYGYTF. CDR3 in DNA: TGTGCCAGCAGCTTGTCCTTACAGGGAACCCTGTATGGCTACACCTTC.

The genes are TRBV7-2 and TRBJ1-2; 7 bases are a match to TRBD1. The germline V gene encodes CDR1 SGHTA and CDR2 FQGNSA. Trimming at V came to 5 bases and at J to 4 bases, leaving 10 bases not matched to a gene. CDR3 length: 15 amino acids. The CDR3 sequence: CASSPLAGQFYGYTF. In DNA, the CDR3 is TGTGCCAGCAGCCCCCTGGCGGGACAGTTCTATGGCTACACCTTC.